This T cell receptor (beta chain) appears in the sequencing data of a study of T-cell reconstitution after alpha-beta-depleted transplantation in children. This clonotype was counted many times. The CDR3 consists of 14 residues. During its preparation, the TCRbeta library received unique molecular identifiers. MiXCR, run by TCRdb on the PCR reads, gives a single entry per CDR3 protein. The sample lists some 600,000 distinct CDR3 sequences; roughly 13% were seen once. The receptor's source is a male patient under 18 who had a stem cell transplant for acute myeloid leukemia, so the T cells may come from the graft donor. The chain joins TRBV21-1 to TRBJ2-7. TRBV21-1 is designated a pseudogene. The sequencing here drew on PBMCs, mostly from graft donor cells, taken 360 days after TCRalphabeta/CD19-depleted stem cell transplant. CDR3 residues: CASSKAYGDYEQYF. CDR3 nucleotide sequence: TGTGCCAGCAGCAAGGCGTACGGCGACTACGAGCAGTACTTC.